Below, one T cell receptor beta chain is given with its context. This clonotype showed up just a few times. This receptor's antigen is unknown. Base qualities are missing; no much larger clone stands one base away. A case-control design nested within a healthcare worker cohort in London, UK, was used, with weekly nasopharyngeal swab PCR tests and blood sampling performed. Between 23 and 31 March 2020, the week of the UK lockdown, healthcare workers were enrolled and then followed up weekly for as long as 16 weeks. The sample comes from a study of early T cells in non-severe SARS-CoV-2 infection (TCRdb year 2021). Context from the whole study: TCR sequencing used bulk RNA from unsorted whole blood, so alpha and beta chains could not be paired.

The library was prepared using 5' RACE. TCRdb records NextSeq 500 as the sequencer. The TCR library protocol attached unique molecular identifiers to individual cDNA molecules to correct for sequencing error and PCR bias. Both TCR alpha and beta chains were sequenced, and tight co-correlation was observed between alpha and beta sequence abundances in each sample. In the original analysis: Decombinator V4 was used to annotate the V gene, J gene and CDR3 of the TCR sequences. Expanded TCRs were defined as changing significantly between any two time points under a Poisson model with p below 0.0001. TCR abundances were normalised to the total number of TCRs sequenced per sample and expressed as counts per million. VDJdb, accessed 1 November 2021, was searched for CMV, EBV and SARS-CoV-2 annotated TCRs, excluding TCRs annotated for multiple antigens. TCRdb cleaned the public reads at Q25 with fastp, built clones with MiXCR and kept in-frame beta chains. Here each entry gathers all rows of one CDR3 protein and keeps the most common genes and DNA. Clone size and V and J calls follow TCRdb, not the original study. In all, the sample holds about 92,000 distinct CDR3 sequences, and roughly 17% of those were seen once. The ten biggest clones cover 1.3% of the sample.

Broader findings and caveats from the paper: VDJdb matching was skewed toward anti-spike CD8 responses and likely underestimated virus-specific expansions, missing private and CD4 specificities.

The specimen was whole blood. This clonotype was sampled from an adult who was a healthcare worker with PCR-confirmed SARS-CoV-2 infection or an uninfected control (not recorded which).

This receptor has the CDR3 CASSYWGNTEAFF. The nucleotide sequence is TGTGCCAGCAGTTACTGGGGGAACACTGAAGCTTTCTTT. Rearrangement joined TRBV6-6 to TRBJ1-1, with no confidently assigned D gene. V is pared back by 1 base and J by 1 base, with 4 bases lying between the germline termini. The CDR3 has 13 amino acids, counting the end cysteine and phenylalanine. CDR3 DNA is the only sequence kept; it has 39 bases, read in frame from the first base. The germline V gene (reference sequence) provides CDR1 MNHNY and CDR2 SVGAGI.